A selection of T cell receptor beta chains follows, all from one sample in a study of blood T cell repertoires in COVID-19. Sequencing used immunoSEQ multiplex PCR; TCRdb keeps in-frame clones, though not all of them. This table holds about 270,000 clones, 86% found once. Sequenced material: peripheral blood. Every receptor here comes from a man aged 40-50 years with active or convalescent COVID-19. The CDR3 runs from the conserved cysteine through the conserved F or W. The D gene is left open where the match is weak. Some rows mark clone size as missing; the rest say once, few, many or name a class of expanded clone.

TRBV30	.	.	TRBJ2-7	TGTGCCTGGAGTGAACAGGGAGTGAAGCAGTACTTC	CAWSEQGVKQYF
TRBV11-3	once	.	TRBJ1-4	TGTGCCAGCAGCTTACGACTTGGGGAAAAACTGTTTTTT	CASSLRLGEKLFF
TRBV21-1	.	.	TRBJ2-7	TGTGCCAGCAGCTCGGGGAGGAAGCAGTACTTC	CASSSGRKQYF
TRBV28	.	.	TRBJ1-1	TGTGCCAGCAGCCCGGGGATCTGGTACACTGAAGCTTTCTTT	CASSPGIWYTEAFF
TRBV7-9	.	TRBD1	TRBJ1-6	TGTGCCAGCAGCTTTAATGCCGGGACAGGGGATAATTCACCCCTCCACTTT	CASSFNAGTGDNSPLHF
TRBV24-1	.	.	TRBJ2-3	TGTGCCACCAGTGACGGGGGAACAGATACGCAGTATTTT	CATSDGGTDTQYF
TRBV5-1	.	.	TRBJ2-7	TGCGCCAGCAGGTCCGGGGGTTACGAGCAGTACTTC	CASRSGGYEQYF
TRBV5-1	.	.	TRBJ2-3	TGCGCCAGCACCCCAGGGGGGAGCACAGATACGCAGTATTTT	CASTPGGSTDTQYF
TRBV4-1	.	.	TRBJ2-6	TGCGCCAGCAGCCATCAGGGAAAGGTAGCCGGGGCCAACGTCCTGACTTTC	CASSHQGKVAGANVLTF
TRBV5-4	.	.	TRBJ1-2	TGTGCCAGCAGGTCGATGCGGGCCGCTAACTATGGCTACACCTTC	CASRSMRAANYGYTF
TRBV7-2	.	.	TRBJ2-5	TGTGCCAGCAGCTCCATAAGGGGGACCCACCAAGAGACCCAGTACTTC	CASSSIRGTHQETQYF
TRBV29-1	.	.	TRBJ2-7	TGCAGCGTTGTAAGTCTAGCAGGCGAGCAGTACTTC	CSVVSLAGEQYF
TRBV6-5	.	.	TRBJ2-7	TGTGCCAGCAGACCTGACAGAAACTCCTACGAGCAGTACTTC	CASRPDRNSYEQYF
TRBV30	.	.	TRBJ2-5	TGTGCCTGGAGTTTCCACAGGGACCAAGAGACCCAGTACTTC	CAWSFHRDQETQYF
TRBV7-3	few	.	TRBJ2-3	TGTGCCAGCAGCGAAGACTACTTCGGCTCTAGCACAGATACGCAGTATTTT	CASSEDYFGSSTDTQYF
TRBV9	few	.	TRBJ1-2	TGTGCCAGCAGCGTAGACCTCTCGAGCGTACGCTACACCTTC	CASSVDLSSVRYTF
TRBV19	.	.	TRBJ2-3	TGTGCCAGTAGTAGACGGGAGATTCTCACAGATACGCAGTATTTT	CASSRREILTDTQYF
TRBV18	.	TRBD1	TRBJ1-2	TGTGCCAGCTCATCAGGACAGGACCTTGGCTACACCTTC	CASSSGQDLGYTF
TRBV2	.	.	TRBJ2-7	TGTGCCAGCAGTGTTCAGGACTCCTACGAGCAGTACTTC	CASSVQDSYEQYF
TRBV6-6	.	.	TRBJ1-3	TGTGCCAGCAGAGACACTGGAAACACCATATATTTT	CASRDTGNTIYF
TRBV4-1	.	TRBD2	TRBJ2-1	TGCGCCAGCAGCGGGAGGGCCTCCTACAATGAGCAGTTCTTC	CASSGRASYNEQFF
TRBV5-5	.	TRBD1	TRBJ1-2	TGTGCCAGCAGCTTGGGTAGACAGGGAGACTATGGCTACACCTTC	CASSLGRQGDYGYTF
TRBV6-1	.	TRBD2	TRBJ2-7	TGTGCCAGCAGTGAAGTTCGCGGGAGCGGCGAGCAGTACTTC	CASSEVRGSGEQYF
TRBV7-3	few	TRBD1	TRBJ1-1	TGTGCCAGCAGCCCGAGGACAGGAATGAACACTGAAGCTTTCTTT	CASSPRTGMNTEAFF
TRBV3-1/TRBV3-2	.	TRBD1	TRBJ1-6	TGTGCCAGCAGCCCTCGGGACAGGGGTCAATCACCCCTCCACTTT	CASSPRDRGQSPLHF
TRBV9	.	TRBD2	TRBJ2-2	TGTGCCAGCAGCGTAGGACTAGCGTCGAACACCGGGGAGCTGTTTTTT	CASSVGLASNTGELFF
TRBV6-5	.	.	TRBJ2-1	TGTGCCAGCAGGGGTTTCGGGTACAATGAGCAGTTCTTC	CASRGFGYNEQFF
TRBV30	.	TRBD2	TRBJ2-2	TGTGCCTGGAGTGGGACTAGCGGGGGGGTCGCCGGGGAGCTGTTTTTT	CAWSGTSGGVAGELFF
TRBV24-1	.	TRBD1	TRBJ2-7	TGTGCCACCAGTGACCGACAGGGAAGCAGTTTATACGAGCAGTACTTC	CATSDRQGSSLYEQYF
TRBV6-5	.	TRBD1	TRBJ2-7	TGTGCCAGCAGGGGGACAGCAACCTACGAGCAGTACTTC	CASRGTATYEQYF
TRBV4-1	.	TRBD2	TRBJ2-3	TGCGCCAGCAGCCAAGACGCCGTAATAGCGGGGGGCCCTAGCACAGATACGCAGTATTTT	CASSQDAVIAGGPSTDTQYF